These 24 T cell receptor beta chains share one sample of origin, sequenced in a study of response to subunit inactivated influenza vaccine. TCRdb ran MiXCR on the RT-PCR reads and lists one entry per CDR3 protein. Of 650,000 to 800,000 distinct CDR3 sequences listed, approximately 15% are singletons. Specimen: PBMCs from blood, collected approximately 15 days before vaccination. The source is a middle-aged man who received an inactivated influenza vaccine.

The chain couples TRBV27 to TRBJ2-2, with TRBD2 matching over 12 bases. In germline, CDR1 is MNHEY, CDR2 SMNVEV (reference sequence). The length of the CDR3 is 18 residues. V lost 5 bases, J lost 4 bases, and 11 bases stayed unmatched. The CDR3 region is CASSNAGLAGGPTGELFF. CDR3 nucleotides: TGTGCCAGCAGTAATGCGGGGCTAGCGGGGGGGCCCACCGGGGAGCTGTTTTTT.

This clonotype showed up just a few times. The chain recombines TRBV12-3 or TRBV12-4 with TRBJ2-1; tentative D call: TRBD2 (6 bases). This CDR3 has 15 residues. Trimming stripped 3 bases from V and 6 bases from J, with 15 bases between. CDR3 region: CASSFSAGSGNEQFF. The DNA of the CDR3 is TGTGCCAGCAGTTTCTCAGCCGGGAGTGGCAATGAGCAGTTCTTC.

V usage is TRBV15 and J usage is TRBJ2-1, with a tentative D call TRBD2 (5 bases). CDR1 and CDR2 from the germline V gene are LNHNV and YYDKDF (reference sequence). V was cut by 2 bases and J by 8 bases, with 19 bases left in between. This CDR3 is 16 amino acids long. The CDR3 loop reads CATSRHTGSQRDEQFF. CDR3 nucleotides: TGTGCCACCAGCAGACATACCGGGTCTCAGAGGGATGAGCAGTTCTTC.

The V and J genes are TRBV12-3 or TRBV12-4 and TRBJ2-7, with D possibly matching TRBD1 (6 bases). V was trimmed by 3 bases and J by 6 bases, leaving 12 bases between them. CDR3 length: 13 amino acids. The chain's CDR3 is CASSFVQGFEQYF. The CDR3 nucleotides read TGTGCCAGCAGTTTCGTACAGGGATTCGAGCAGTACTTC.

V and J are TRBV20-1 and TRBJ1-2; D is undetermined. The CDR3 has 13 residues. Germline CDR1 DFQATT, CDR2 SNEGSKA (reference sequence). V gave up 0 bases and J gave up 7 bases, with 12 bases separating them. The CDR3 loop is CSARDPLLAGYTF. CDR3 bases: TGCAGTGCTAGAGATCCCCTTTTGGCTGGCTACACCTTC.

This clonotype was observed a handful of times. The rearrangement joins TRBV20-1 to TRBJ2-1; TRBD2 agrees at 8 bases. The CDR3 loop spans 16 amino acids. The V gene end was trimmed by 0 bases and the J gene end by 4 bases; junction bases not matched to a gene: 8. The germline CDR1 and CDR2 sequences are DFQATT and SNEGSKA (reference sequence). The CDR3 here is CSARDGEAGDYNEQFF. CDR3 DNA: TGCAGTGCTAGAGATGGGGAAGCGGGGGATTACAATGAGCAGTTCTTC.

This clonotype was recorded a few times. The V and J genes are TRBV18 and TRBJ2-4, with D possibly being TRBD1 (5 bases). With 2 bases removed from V and 7 bases from J, the gap between germline ends came to 15 bases. The CDR3 sequence is 15 residues long. Germline CDR1 and CDR2: KGHSH and LQKENI. The CDR3 nucleotides are TGTGCCAGCTCACCAGAGGTTAGGGGCGGCAACATTCAGTACTTC. Its protein is CASSPEVRGGNIQYF. The full variable domain, rest sourced from reference TRBV18 and TRBJ2-4, is NAGVMQNPRHLVRRRGQEARLRCSPMKGHSHVYWYRQLPEEGLKFMVYLQKENIIDESGMPKERFSAEFPKEGPSILRIQQVVRGDSAAYFCASSPEVRGGNIQYFGAGTRLSVL.

This clonotype came up a few times. The rearrangement links TRBV7-9 to TRBJ2-5; TRBD2 is a possible D gene (7 bases). The germline gives CDR1 SEHNR, CDR2 FQNEAQ (reference sequence). V lost 2 bases, J lost 6 bases, and 19 bases lay in between. This CDR3 has 16 amino acids. The CDR3 region is CASSLIGLQGGKTQYF. The CDR3 nucleotides are TGTGCCAGCAGCTTAATCGGTCTACAGGGAGGGAAGACCCAGTACTTC.

The chain combines TRBV27 with TRBJ2-1; 10 positions match TRBD1. The CDR3 loop spans 15 amino acids. CDR1 is MNHEY and CDR2 is SMNVEV in the germline V gene (reference sequence). With 5 bases clipped from V and 7 bases from J, the junction kept 8 bases outside the gene matches. The CDR3 loop is CASSPLRDRGNEQFF. The CDR3 nucleotides are TGTGCCAGCAGTCCCCTCCGGGACAGGGGAAATGAGCAGTTCTTC.

In its sample, this clonotype was seen a few times. The V and J genes are TRBV15 and TRBJ2-1; unclear D gene. CDR1 and CDR2 from the germline V gene are LNHNV and YYDKDF (reference sequence). V was cut by 5 bases and J by 3 bases, with 11 bases left in between. The CDR3 spans 14 residues. The CDR3 nucleotides read TGTGCCACCAGCGGACGGAATATCTACAATGAGCAGTTCTTC. Amino acid sequence: CATSGRNIYNEQFF.

There are a few counts of this clonotype. The chain couples TRBV29-1 to TRBJ1-2; D is perhaps TRBD1 (6 bases). V was pared by 0 bases and J by 4 bases, with 15 bases between. CDR1 and CDR2 (germline): SQVTM, ANQGSEA. The CDR3 sequence is 15 residues long. The DNA of the CDR3 is TGCAGCGTTGAAGATCGTGGGCAGGGGACCTATGGCTACACCTTC. Translation gives CSVEDRGQGTYGYTF.

The V call is TRBV7-2, the J call TRBJ2-3; TRBD2 agrees at 9 bases. V shed 5 bases and J 4 bases; nucleotides not matched to a gene: 7. In germline, CDR1 is SGHTA, CDR2 FQGNSA. The CDR3 extends over 15 amino acids. The CDR3 protein is CASSKEAGGSDTQYF. Here the CDR3 DNA reads TGTGCCAGCAGCAAAGAAGCGGGAGGTTCAGATACGCAGTATTTT.

The genes are TRBV5-1 and TRBJ2-7; D tentatively reads TRBD1 or TRBD2 (6 bases each). CDR3 length equals 14 residues. Trimming shortened V by 2 bases and J by 2 bases, and 11 bases separated the two germline ends. Germline V gene lookup returns CDR1 SGHRS and CDR2 YFSETQ. DNA for the CDR3: TGCGCCAGCAGCTTCCGGGGGCAGACCTACGAGCAGTACTTC. Translation: CASSFRGQTYEQYF.

The chain links TRBV30 to TRBJ1-1, with D possibly being TRBD1 (5 bases). The CDR3 has 15 residues. V was pared by 0 bases and J by 5 bases, with 16 bases between. CDR1 and CDR2 (germline): GTSNPN, SVGIG (reference sequence). CDR3 loop: CAWSVGVGRGTEAFF. DNA of the CDR3: TGTGCCTGGAGTGTTGGGGTGGGGCGAGGTACTGAAGCTTTCTTT. Full variable domain (remainder filled in from reference TRBV30 and TRBJ1-1): SQTIHQWPATLVQPVGSPLSLECTVEGTSNPNLYWYRQAAGRGLQLLFYSVGIGQISSEVPQNLSASRPQDRQFILSSKKLLLSDSGFYLCAWSVGVGRGTEAFFGQGTRLTVV.

Only a few counts were recorded for this clonotype. The rearrangement joins TRBV10-3 to TRBJ2-5; 8 bases are a match to TRBD1. The V segment lost 0 bases and the J segment 6 bases; nucleotides outside the gene matches: 9. The CDR3 covers 16 residues. Germline V lookup: CDR1 ENHRY, CDR2 SYGVKD. The CDR3 DNA sequence: TGTGCCATCAGTGAGTCTGTCGGACAGGGTGGGAAGACCCAGTACTTC. It is translated as CAISESVGQGGKTQYF.

The rearrangement links TRBV6-1 to TRBJ2-1; a weak D match, TRBD1 (5 bases). This CDR3 is 14 amino acids long. V shed 6 bases and J shed 0 bases, with 9 bases lying between them. Germline V gene lookup returns CDR1 MNHNS and CDR2 SASEGT. CDR3 in DNA: TGTGCCAGCAGCAGACAGTACTCCTACAATGAGCAGTTCTTC. This sequence encodes CASSRQYSYNEQFF.

The chain recombines TRBV4-3 with TRBJ1-3; a weak D match, TRBD1 (6 bases). Looked up from germline, CDR1 is LGHNA and CDR2 is YSLEER. The CDR3 covers 15 residues. The V gene lost 1 base and the J gene lost 5 bases, with 12 bases spanning the gap. The chain's CDR3 is CASSQAQGWRNTIYF. CDR3 bases: TGCGCCAGCAGCCAAGCCCAGGGGTGGCGAAACACCATATATTTT.

This clonotype showed up many times. The chain joins TRBV10-3 to TRBJ2-5, with D uncertain. Germline CDR1 and CDR2: ENHRY and SYGVKD. Trimming shortened V by 10 bases and J by 4 bases, and 10 bases separated the two germline ends. The CDR3 covers 11 residues. In DNA, the CDR3 is TGTGCCACCCGTACCGGAGAGACCCAGTACTTC. Residues: CATRTGETQYF.

In this sample, this clonotype turned up a few times. The CDR3 DNA reads as TGCAGCGTGGAGAACTCTGCCCCCGAGCAGTACTTC. This codes for CSVENSAPEQYF. The V call is TRBV29-1, the J call TRBJ2-7; D unclear. Germline V CDR1 and CDR2: SQVTM, ANQGSEA. The CDR3 runs to 12 residues. Trimming shortened V by 6 bases and J by 6 bases, and 15 bases separated the two germline ends.

This clonotype was found many times. The chain has TRBV12-3 or TRBV12-4 and TRBJ1-2; D is ambiguous. V shed 6 bases and J shed 4 bases, with 12 bases lying between them. The CDR3 consists of 13 residues. For the CDR3, the DNA is TGTGCCAGCAGCCCTCGGGCAGTCTATGGCTACACCTTC. Residues: CASSPRAVYGYTF.

This clonotype was seen many times. The chain uses TRBV11-3 and TRBJ2-3; possible D gene TRBD2, 5 bases. Germline loops: CDR1 SGHNT, CDR2 YENEEA. V was shortened by 1 base and J by 6 bases, with 8 bases between the two germline ends. This CDR3 spans 13 amino acids. The CDR3 DNA reads TGTGCCAGCAGCTTAGTCGGCGGGGATACGCAGTATTTT. As protein: CASSLVGGDTQYF.

This rearrangement joins TRBV12-3 or TRBV12-4 to TRBJ1-1; D is uncertain. The CDR3 has 13 amino acids. Trimming left V 0 bases short and J 7 bases short, with 9 bases between. The CDR3, as DNA: TGTGCCAGCAGTTTAGCTTGGCAGAGTGAAGCTTTCTTT. Translated, it gives CASSLAWQSEAFF.

This clonotype was found many times. V usage is TRBV28 and J usage is TRBJ1-1; no clear D gene. This CDR3 is 14 amino acids long. V lost 6 bases and J 1 base, leaving 12 bases between the germline ends. Germline V gene data show CDR1 as MDHEN and CDR2 as SYDVKM. The CDR3 reads CASRKIHQNTEAFF. The CDR3 bases are TGTGCCAGCAGAAAGATACACCAGAACACTGAAGCTTTCTTT. The full variable domain, its missing parts supplied by reference TRBV28 and TRBJ1-1, is DVKVTQSSRYLVKRTGEKVFLECVQDMDHENMFWYRQDPGLGLRLIYFSYDVKMKEKGDIPEGYSVSREKKERFSLILESASTNQTSMYLCASRKIHQNTEAFFGQGTRLTVV.

The V call is TRBV4-3, the J call TRBJ1-5, with TRBD1 matching over 11 bases. This CDR3 has 14 residues. The junction had 2 bases not matched to a gene; V was cut back by 4 bases and J by 6 bases. Germline CDR1 and CDR2: LGHNA and YSLEER. The CDR3 DNA sequence: TGCGCCAGCAGCCGGGACAGGGGGGTTCAGCCCCAGCATTTT. Translating it yields CASSRDRGVQPQHF.